This T cell receptor (beta chain) was captured in a study of beta chain features in type 1 diabetes. Expressed TCRB transcripts were sequenced after all isolated RNA was converted to cDNA. Sequenced by immunoSEQ multiplex PCR; TCRdb stores in-frame clones only, minus some. This table holds 250,000 to 350,000 clones, roughly 9.6% found once. The CDR3 loop spans 15 amino acids. The germline CDR1 and CDR2 sequences are SGHRS and YFSETQ. J gave up 5 bases and V 4 bases, and 7 bases lay outside the gene matches. The sample holds a few counts of this clone. This sequence was found in a woman aged 30 to 39 in good health. V gene TRBV5-1 combines with J gene TRBJ2-5; 11 bases are shared with TRBD1. The sample consisted of naive CD4+ T cells from blood. CDR3 loop: CASSRTGGGRETQYF. DNA of the CDR3: TGCGCCAGCAGCCGGACAGGGGGCGGACGGGAGACCCAGTACTTC.